The next 27 T cell receptor beta chains were all read from a single sample in a study of CD8 T cells in ankylosing spondylitis. Using its own MiXCR run on the 5' RACE reads, TCRdb lists one record per CDR3 protein. Of about 400,000 distinct CDR3 sequences detected, 20% appear once; the ten largest clones hold roughly 14%. Sample: blood, either unsorted or a sorted T cell fraction (not recorded which). These TCRs come from a male donor with ankylosing spondylitis or in good health (not recorded which).

This clonotype came up a few times. This sequence joins TRBV11-2 and TRBJ2-1; D may match TRBD1 or TRBD2 (5 bases each). CDR1 is SGHAT, CDR2 FQNNGV, per germline. V lost 3 bases to trimming and J lost 6 bases, with 9 bases between them. This CDR3 has 13 residues. The CDR3 region has the DNA TGTGCCAGCAGCTTGGGGGTGACCAATGAGCAGTTCTTC. Protein sequence: CASSLGVTNEQFF.

This clonotype was observed a handful of times. The genes are TRBV3-1 and TRBJ1-1; D gene uncertain. This CDR3 comprises 16 residues. V was trimmed by 0 bases and J by 1 base, leaving 12 bases between them. Germline values: CDR1 LGHDT, CDR2 YNNKEL (reference sequence). Written as DNA, the CDR3 is TGTGCCAGCAGCCAAGATTGGAAGGGTGGGAACACTGAAGCTTTCTTT. It encodes CASSQDWKGGNTEAFF. The full variable domain, completed using reference TRBV3-1 and TRBJ1-1, is DTAVSQTPKYLVTQMGNDKSIKCEQNLGHDTMYWYKQDSKKFLKIMFSYNNKELIINETVPNRFSPKSPDKAHLNLHINSLELGDSAVYFCASSQDWKGGNTEAFFGQGTRLTVV.

The genes are TRBV5-6 and TRBJ1-2; maybe TRBD1 (5 bases). The CDR3 sequence is 13 residues long. CDR1 SGHDT and CDR2 YYEEEE come from the germline V gene. V lost 7 bases, J lost 4 bases, and 14 bases lay in between. The CDR3 DNA reads TGTGCCAGCCAGGGCCGGACCATCTATGGCTACACCTTC. Protein: CASQGRTIYGYTF.

The chain recombines TRBV5-1 with TRBJ2-7, with D perhaps TRBD1 (5 bases). This CDR3 spans 13 amino acids. With 3 bases removed from V and 3 bases from J, the gap between germline ends came to 10 bases. The germline CDR1 and CDR2 sequences are SGHRS and YFSETQ. The CDR3 DNA reads TGCGCCAGCAGCTCATTTGACAGCTACGAGCAGTACTTC. Residues: CASSSFDSYEQYF.

This clonotype was detected many times. The chain couples TRBV12-3 or TRBV12-4 to TRBJ2-7, with D possibly called TRBD1 or TRBD2 (6 bases each). V was cut by 3 bases and J by 5 bases, with 14 bases left in between. The CDR3 contains 14 residues. The CDR3, as DNA: TGTGCCAGCAGTTTTACGGGGGCGGCCCACGAGCAGTACTTC. This encodes CASSFTGAAHEQYF.

The V call is TRBV2, the J call TRBJ1-6, with D hard to call. This CDR3 spans 15 amino acids. V was cut by 7 bases and J by 7 bases, with 17 bases left in between. The germline V gene has CDR1 SNHLY and CDR2 FYNNEI. This CDR3 reads CASTDGASWNSPLHF. The CDR3 DNA follows: TGTGCCAGCACCGACGGAGCATCGTGGAATTCACCCCTCCACTTT.

This chain links TRBV4-1 with TRBJ2-3; 8 bases fit TRBD2. Germline lookup yields CDR1 MGHRA and CDR2 YSYEKL. The CDR3 has 14 residues. The V gene end was trimmed by 7 bases and the J gene end by 5 bases; junction bases not matched to a gene: 8. CDR3 in DNA: TGCGCCAGCACCCGGGGGGGGGCGGAAGATACGCAGTATTTT. As protein: CASTRGGAEDTQYF.

The rearrangement joins TRBV12-3 or TRBV12-4 to TRBJ2-3, with 8 positions matching TRBD2. Trimming took 9 bases from V and 3 from J; bases not matched to a gene: 14. The CDR3 has 16 amino acids. The CDR3 sequence: CASPPGGPSWTDTQYF. The CDR3 DNA is TGTGCCAGTCCTCCGGGGGGGCCTTCGTGGACAGATACGCAGTATTTT.

This clonotype was counted a few times. The rearrangement joins TRBV5-5 to TRBJ2-3; TRBD1 aligns across 8 bases. CDR3 length equals 15 residues. Per the germline V gene, CDR1 is SGHKS and CDR2 is YYEKEE (reference sequence). With V trimmed by 2 bases and J by 0 bases, 2 bases remained unmatched. This CDR3 reads CASSFRDRSTDTQYF. In nucleotides, the CDR3 is TGTGCCAGCAGCTTCCGGGACAGGAGCACAGATACGCAGTATTTT.

V usage is TRBV7-9 and J usage is TRBJ1-5, with D possibly matching TRBD1 (5 bases). Germline CDR1 and CDR2: SEHNR and FQNEAQ (reference sequence). The CDR3 has 14 residues. Between the trimmed V and J ends, which lost 1 base and 4 bases, there was a span of 8 bases. DNA for the CDR3: TGTGCCAGCAGCTTAGTAGGGGTAAATCAGCCCCAGCATTTT. This gives the protein CASSLVGVNQPQHF.

The chain carries TRBV12-3 or TRBV12-4 and TRBJ1-5; D unclear. Trimming left V 6 bases short and J 7 bases short, with 13 bases between. This CDR3 region has 13 residues. The CDR3, as DNA: TGTGCCAGCAGCCGTGGACCCGCCCAGCCCCAGCATTTT. It is translated as CASSRGPAQPQHF.

This clonotype was picked up a small number of times. The rearrangement joins TRBV4-1 to TRBJ2-1; 9 bases match TRBD1. V shed 3 bases, J shed 2 bases, and the junction held 5 bases outside the gene matches. The CDR3 is made up of 16 amino acids. CDR1 is MGHRA, CDR2 YSYEKL, per germline. The CDR3 loop is CASSQQQGATYNEQFF. CDR3 sequence (DNA): TGCGCCAGCAGCCAGCAACAGGGGGCCACCTACAATGAGCAGTTCTTC.

The V and J genes are TRBV4-1 and TRBJ2-7; 8 nucleotides align to TRBD1. The CDR3 covers 15 residues. V shed 1 base, J shed 2 bases, and the junction held 4 bases outside the gene matches. CDR1 MGHRA and CDR2 YSYEKL come from the germline V gene. DNA of the CDR3: TGCGCCAGCAGCCAAGTTTCACAGGGGGCCTACGAGCAGTACTTC. Protein: CASSQVSQGAYEQYF.

This clonotype has a count of ten or more. The V and J genes are TRBV11-2 and TRBJ1-1; D is unclear. The CDR3 extends over 11 amino acids. Germline CDR1 SGHAT, CDR2 FQNNGV. V was clipped by 5 bases and J by 2 bases, with 3 bases between them. The CDR3 DNA reads TGTGCCAGCAGCACCAACACTGAAGCTTTCTTT. Translation: CASSTNTEAFF.

The V call is TRBV6-5, the J call TRBJ2-5; TRBD2 matches at 11 bases. J lost 5 bases, V lost 2 bases, and 4 bases had no gene match. Germline values: CDR1 MNHEY, CDR2 SVGAGI. The CDR3 has 15 residues. CDR3 region: CASSYIGTSGETQYF. For the CDR3, the DNA is TGTGCCAGCAGTTACATCGGGACTAGCGGCGAGACCCAGTACTTC.

This clonotype was seen just once. The rearrangement joins TRBV12-3 or TRBV12-4 to TRBJ2-7; TRBD1 agrees at 12 bases. The CDR3 runs to 16 residues. The trim removed 8 bases at V and 6 bases at J, leaving 14 bases unmatched. CDR3 loop: CASESGDRGQSGEQYF. Here the CDR3 DNA reads TGTGCCAGCGAATCGGGGGACAGGGGGCAATCGGGCGAGCAGTACTTC.

This chain's CDR3 is CASTDLDSYEQYF. The DNA of the CDR3 is TGTGCCAGCACGGACCTTGACTCCTACGAGCAGTACTTC. The V and J genes are TRBV6-2 or TRBV6-3 and TRBJ2-7; unclear D gene. This CDR3 has 13 amino acids. Trimming pared 7 bases from V and 0 bases from J, leaving 10 bases between. CDR1 is MNHEY and CDR2 is SVGEGT in the germline V gene.

This clonotype came up a few times. This chain uses TRBV6-5 with TRBJ1-2; 12 nucleotides match TRBD1. Germline V gives CDR1 MNHEY, CDR2 SVGAGI. Trimming cost V 1 base and J 4 bases; bases outside gene matches: 4. The CDR3 length is 16 residues. CDR3 nucleotides: TGTGCCAGCAGTTACTTGGGACAGGGGGCCGGCTATGGCTACACCTTC. Protein sequence: CASSYLGQGAGYGYTF.

The chain employs TRBV18 and TRBJ2-1; TRBD1 is a possible D gene (7 bases). Germline values: CDR1 KGHSH, CDR2 LQKENI. The CDR3 loop spans 17 amino acids. V gave up 2 bases and J gave up 9 bases, with 23 bases separating them. The CDR3 region has the DNA TGTGCCAGCTCACCAATCCGGAGGGGGCAGGGTGAGGTTGAGCAGTTCTTC. This sequence encodes CASSPIRRGQGEVEQFF.

This clonotype was seen a handful of times. The chain has TRBV5-1 and TRBJ2-2; D is unclear. This CDR3 has 13 amino acids. Germline assignment: CDR1 SGHRS and CDR2 YFSETQ. V was trimmed by 1 base and J by 5 bases, leaving 6 bases between them. CDR3 sequence reads: CASSLKPTGELFF. For the CDR3, the DNA is TGCGCCAGCAGCTTGAAACCGACCGGGGAGCTGTTTTTT.

This chain joins TRBV9 and TRBJ2-3; 10 bases are a match to TRBD2. The germline V gene encodes CDR1 SGDLS and CDR2 YYNGEE. V shed 4 bases, J shed 4 bases, and the junction held 12 bases outside the gene matches. The CDR3 consists of 17 residues. The CDR3 sequence: CASSPHLSGGAPDTQYF. The DNA of the CDR3 is TGTGCCAGCAGCCCCCACCTGAGCGGGGGGGCCCCAGATACGCAGTATTTT.

This clonotype showed up just a few times. The rearrangement joins TRBV24-1 to TRBJ2-5; 8 nucleotides agree with TRBD2. CDR3 length: 14 residues. From germline, CDR1 is KGHDR and CDR2 SFDVKD. V lost 9 bases and J lost 4; bases outside the gene matches: 9. The DNA of the CDR3 is TGTGCCACCTCGGGAGGGCGGGGTGGAGAGACCCAGTACTTC. Its translation: CATSGGRGGETQYF.

The chain employs TRBV4-2 and TRBJ2-1; tentatively, D is TRBD2 (5 bases). The CDR3 spans 15 residues. V dropped 1 base and J dropped 6 bases, with 13 bases sitting between them. Germline CDR1 reads LGHNA; CDR2 reads YNFKEQ. This CDR3 is CASSQALFSANEQFF. The CDR3, as DNA: TGTGCCAGCAGCCAAGCACTTTTTAGCGCCAATGAGCAGTTCTTC.

This clonotype showed up just a few times. This sequence joins TRBV9 and TRBJ1-2; D perhaps matches TRBD1 (5 bases). V dropped 3 bases and J dropped 0 bases, with 15 bases sitting between them. The length of the CDR3 is 16 residues. CDR1 and CDR2 from the germline V gene are SGDLS and YYNGEE. CDR3 protein: CASSGADSSSNYGYTF. The CDR3 region has the DNA TGTGCCAGCAGCGGAGCAGACAGCTCCTCTAACTATGGCTACACCTTC.

J is TRBJ2-2 and V is TRBV12-3 or TRBV12-4; D remains ambiguous. This CDR3 comprises 14 residues. Trimming shortened V by 3 bases and J by 1 base, and 6 bases separated the two germline ends. The CDR3 reads CASSFNRNTGELFF. In DNA, the CDR3 is TGTGCCAGCAGTTTTAACAGGAACACCGGGGAGCTGTTTTTT.

The CDR3: CAWSGTGATEQFF. The CDR3 region has the DNA TGTGCCTGGTCCGGGACAGGGGCTACTGAGCAGTTCTTC. This chain connects TRBV30 to TRBJ2-1; 10 nucleotides line up with TRBD1. CDR1 GTSNPN and CDR2 SVGIG come from the germline V gene (reference sequence). The CDR3 runs 13 residues. V shed 5 bases and J 9 bases; nucleotides not matched to a gene: 7.

The CDR3, as DNA: TGTGCCAGCAGTGACTCCAAGGGGGATACGCAGTATTTT. Its protein product is CASSDSKGDTQYF. V is TRBV6-4 and J is TRBJ2-3, with D perhaps TRBD1 (5 bases). CDR3 length equals 13 residues. Germline CDR1 reads MRHNA; CDR2 reads SNTAGT. The ends were cut back, 0 bases at V and 6 bases at J, with 7 bases in the middle.